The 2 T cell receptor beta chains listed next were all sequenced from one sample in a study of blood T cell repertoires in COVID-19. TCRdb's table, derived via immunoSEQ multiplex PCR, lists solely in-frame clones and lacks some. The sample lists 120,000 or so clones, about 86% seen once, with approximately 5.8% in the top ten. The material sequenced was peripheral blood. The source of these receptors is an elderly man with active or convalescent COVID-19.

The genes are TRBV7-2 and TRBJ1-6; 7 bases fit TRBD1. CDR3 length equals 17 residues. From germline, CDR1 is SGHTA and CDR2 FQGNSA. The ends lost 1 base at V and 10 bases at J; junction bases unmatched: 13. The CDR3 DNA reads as TGTGCCAGCAGCTTAGAAGGGGGCCCGTCGTTAGGATCACCCCTCCACTTT. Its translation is CASSLEGGPSLGSPLHF.

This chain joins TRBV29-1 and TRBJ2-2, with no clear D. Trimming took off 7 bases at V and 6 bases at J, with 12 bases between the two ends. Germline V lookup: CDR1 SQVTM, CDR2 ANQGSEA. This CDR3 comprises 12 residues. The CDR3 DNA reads TGCAGCGGCGGTCGGGTGGCCGGGGAGCTGTTTTTT. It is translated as CSGGRVAGELFF.